These T cell receptor beta chains were read from a single sample in a study of blood T cell repertoires in COVID-19. TCRdb's copy holds only in-frame clones and misses some; the assay was immunoSEQ multiplex PCR. This sample has 200,000 to 250,000 clones, with roughly 85% found just once. Sequenced: peripheral blood. The receptors here all came from a woman in her late teens or twenties who had recovered from COVID-19. Each CDR3 is given with its conserved first and last residue. Fields, in order: CDR3 length, V gene, clone size, D gene, J gene, CDR3 protein, CDR3 DNA. A D gene is named only where the DNA matches it firmly. Some rows mark clone size as missing; the rest say once, few, many or name a class of expanded clone.

length: 13; V: TRBV4-3; size: -; D: -; J: TRBJ1-2; CDR3: CASSQNTNYGYTF; DNA: TGCGCCAGCAGCCAGAACACTAACTATGGCTACACCTTC
length: 14; V: TRBV11-3; size: -; D: -; J: TRBJ2-1; CDR3: CASSLEQTYNEQFF; DNA: TGTGCCAGCAGCTTAGAGCAGACATACAATGAGCAGTTCTTC
length: 16; V: TRBV5-4; size: -; D: TRBD2; J: TRBJ2-5; CDR3: CASSLGGGRYQETQYF; DNA: TGTGCCAGCAGCTTGGGGGGCGGGAGGTACCAAGAGACCCAGTACTTC
length: 12; V: TRBV12-3/TRBV12-4; size: -; D: -; J: TRBJ2-7; CDR3: CASSFTTYEQYF; DNA: TGTGCCAGCAGTTTTACTACCTACGAGCAGTACTTC
length: 17; V: TRBV19; size: few; D: TRBD2; J: TRBJ2-7; CDR3: CASTLTSFGLGSYEQYF; DNA: TGTGCCAGTACACTCACCTCCTTCGGACTAGGATCCTACGAGCAGTACTTC
length: 15; V: TRBV9; size: -; D: TRBD1; J: TRBJ1-5; CDR3: CASSSDRGINQPQHF; DNA: TGTGCCAGCAGCTCTGACAGGGGGATCAATCAGCCCCAGCATTTT
length: 14; V: TRBV29-1; size: once; D: -; J: TRBJ2-6; CDR3: CSVATGPGANVLTF; DNA: TGCAGCGTCGCCACAGGCCCTGGGGCCAACGTCCTGACTTTC
length: 13; V: TRBV5-1; size: -; D: -; J: TRBJ1-3; CDR3: CASREGSGNTIYF; DNA: TGCGCCAGCAGGGAGGGCTCTGGAAACACCATATATTTT
length: 15; V: TRBV24-1; size: -; D: -; J: TRBJ2-6; CDR3: CATSDSASGANVLTF; DNA: TGTGCCACCAGTGACAGTGCCTCTGGGGCCAACGTCCTGACTTTC
length: 15; V: TRBV9; size: -; D: TRBD1; J: TRBJ2-7; CDR3: CASSLSGTGTYEQYF; DNA: TGTGCCAGCAGCCTGTCGGGGACAGGAACCTACGAGCAGTACTTC
length: 16; V: TRBV13; size: -; D: -; J: TRBJ2-1; CDR3: CASSSPTAHLNNEQFF; DNA: TGTGCCAGCAGCTCCCCGACAGCCCACTTAAACAATGAGCAGTTCTTC
length: 15; V: TRBV5-1; size: -; D: -; J: TRBJ2-3; CDR3: CASSLEQHSTDTQYF; DNA: TGCGCCAGCAGCTTGGAACAACATAGCACAGATACGCAGTATTTT
length: 14; V: TRBV7-3; size: -; D: TRBD1; J: TRBJ1-2; CDR3: CASSVIPGTDGYTF; DNA: TGTGCCAGCAGCGTAATACCAGGGACAGATGGCTACACCTTC
length: 14; V: TRBV25-1; size: -; D: -; J: TRBJ1-2; CDR3: CASSETGSYYGYTF; DNA: TGTGCCAGCAGTGAAACCGGGAGTTACTATGGCTACACCTTC
length: 16; V: TRBV9; size: -; D: TRBD2; J: TRBJ2-1; CDR3: CASSVGASGSLDEQFF; DNA: TGTGCCAGCAGCGTAGGGGCTAGCGGGAGTTTGGATGAGCAGTTCTTC
length: 14; V: TRBV5-1; size: few; D: TRBD2; J: TRBJ2-5; CDR3: CASSYSSGTETQYF; DNA: TGCGCCAGCAGCTACTCCAGCGGGACAGAGACCCAGTACTTC
length: 14; V: TRBV30; size: -; D: -; J: TRBJ1-1; CDR3: CAWSAWGRSTEAFF; DNA: TGTGCCTGGAGCGCTTGGGGGCGCAGCACTGAAGCTTTCTTT
length: 16; V: TRBV5-1; size: -; D: -; J: TRBJ2-7; CDR3: CASSLADFLNSYEQYF; DNA: TGCGCCAGCAGCTTGGCCGACTTCCTGAACTCCTACGAGCAGTACTTC
length: 15; V: TRBV7-3; size: -; D: TRBD1; J: TRBJ2-3; CDR3: CASQAWTGAADTQYF; DNA: TGTGCCAGCCAGGCTTGGACAGGGGCAGCAGATACGCAGTATTTT
length: 17; V: TRBV12-2; size: -; D: -; J: TRBJ2-1; CDR3: CASRLAAGRGVYNEQFF; DNA: TGTGCAAGTCGCTTAGCGGCGGGCAGGGGGGTTTACAATGAGCAGTTCTTC